These T cell receptor beta chains were read from a single sample in a study of shared clonotypes between healthy human individuals. Clones were read by immunoSEQ multiplex PCR, and TCRdb kept only the in-frame ones, dropping some. Of about half a million clones in the sample, roughly 83% were seen once. The specimen sequenced was PBMCs. The source is a woman in her thirties or forties in good health. Some clones in this sample may be carry-over from other donors' samples. The CDR3 runs from the conserved cysteine through the conserved F or W. The order of the fields is CDR3 protein, CDR3 DNA, D gene, CDR3 length, V gene, J gene, clone size. D genes are given only for firm matches. Clone size is stated in some rows and not others, as once, few, many or a class when expanded.

cdr3_aa: CASSYSPGGRGHEQYF; cdr3_nt: TGTGCCAGCAGTTATTCCCCGGGGGGGAGGGGCCACGAGCAGTACTTC; d_call: TRBD2; cdr3_length: 16; v_call: TRBV6-9; j_call: TRBJ2-7; clone_size: -
cdr3_aa: CASSLGQAPTDTQYF; cdr3_nt: TGTGCCAGCAGCTTGGGACAGGCGCCCACAGATACGCAGTATTTT; d_call: TRBD1; cdr3_length: 15; v_call: TRBV11-2; j_call: TRBJ2-3; clone_size: -
cdr3_aa: CASSLGRDRLYGYTF; cdr3_nt: TGTGCCAGCAGCTTGGGAAGAGACAGACTCTATGGCTACACCTTC; d_call: -; cdr3_length: 15; v_call: TRBV5-6; j_call: TRBJ1-2; clone_size: -
cdr3_aa: CASSLQWQGYGYTF; cdr3_nt: TGTGCCAGCAGTTTACAGTGGCAGGGGTATGGCTACACCTTC; d_call: -; cdr3_length: 14; v_call: TRBV27; j_call: TRBJ1-2; clone_size: medium-sized
cdr3_aa: CASSLMDRSYGYTF; cdr3_nt: TGTGCCAGCAGCTTAATGGACAGGAGCTATGGCTACACCTTC; d_call: TRBD1; cdr3_length: 14; v_call: TRBV5-5; j_call: TRBJ1-2; clone_size: -
cdr3_aa: CASSPGQGFKQYF; cdr3_nt: TGTGCCAGCAGCCCGGGACAGGGATTCAAGCAGTACTTC; d_call: TRBD1; cdr3_length: 13; v_call: TRBV28; j_call: TRBJ2-7; clone_size: -
cdr3_aa: CASSRGGQAGNEQFF; cdr3_nt: TGTGCCAGCAGCAGAGGGGGACAGGCCGGCAATGAGCAGTTCTTC; d_call: TRBD1; cdr3_length: 15; v_call: TRBV14; j_call: TRBJ2-1; clone_size: -
cdr3_aa: CATFGTPEYEQYF; cdr3_nt: TGTGCCACGTTCGGGACGCCAGAGTACGAGCAGTACTTC; d_call: -; cdr3_length: 13; v_call: TRBV2; j_call: TRBJ2-7; clone_size: many
cdr3_aa: CASSTTGDYGYTF; cdr3_nt: TGTGCCAGCAGCACGACAGGGGACTATGGCTACACCTTC; d_call: TRBD1; cdr3_length: 13; v_call: TRBV7-2; j_call: TRBJ1-2; clone_size: -
cdr3_aa: CASSEGEHTEAFF; cdr3_nt: TGTGCCAGCAGTGAAGGAGAGCACACTGAAGCTTTCTTT; d_call: -; cdr3_length: 13; v_call: TRBV6-1; j_call: TRBJ1-1; clone_size: -
cdr3_aa: CASSLGGGSFGEQYF; cdr3_nt: TGTGCCAGCAGCTTAGGCGGGGGATCGTTCGGCGAGCAGTACTTC; d_call: TRBD2; cdr3_length: 15; v_call: TRBV7-2; j_call: TRBJ2-7; clone_size: few
cdr3_aa: CASSLARGSGVTYNEQFF; cdr3_nt: TGTGCCAGCAGCTTAGCCCGGGGGTCAGGCGTAACCTACAATGAGCAGTTCTTC; d_call: -; cdr3_length: 18; v_call: TRBV7-8; j_call: TRBJ2-1; clone_size: -
cdr3_aa: CASSPRGRLDSYNEQFF; cdr3_nt: TGTGCCAGCAGTCCGAGAGGTAGACTGGACTCCTACAATGAGCAGTTCTTC; d_call: -; cdr3_length: 17; v_call: TRBV27; j_call: TRBJ2-1; clone_size: -
cdr3_aa: CASRRLGDQPQHF; cdr3_nt: TGTGCCAGCAGGCGCCTGGGAGATCAGCCCCAGCATTTT; d_call: -; cdr3_length: 13; v_call: TRBV28; j_call: TRBJ1-5; clone_size: -
cdr3_aa: CARGVWASGRARSYEQYF; cdr3_nt: TGTGCCAGGGGTGTATGGGCTAGCGGGAGGGCCCGCTCCTACGAGCAGTACTTC; d_call: TRBD2; cdr3_length: 18; v_call: TRBV2; j_call: TRBJ2-7; clone_size: -
cdr3_aa: CASSLGAGAGEQYF; cdr3_nt: TGTGCCAGCAGCTTAGGGGCGGGAGCAGGGGAGCAGTACTTC; d_call: TRBD2; cdr3_length: 14; v_call: TRBV7-6; j_call: TRBJ2-7; clone_size: -
cdr3_aa: CASSKNSGIPYNEQFF; cdr3_nt: TGTGCCAGTAGTAAAAATAGCGGGATCCCTTACAATGAGCAGTTCTTC; d_call: TRBD2; cdr3_length: 16; v_call: TRBV19; j_call: TRBJ2-1; clone_size: -
cdr3_aa: CASSTGARGEKLFF; cdr3_nt: TGTGCCAGCAGCACAGGGGCGCGAGGTGAAAAACTGTTTTTT; d_call: TRBD1; cdr3_length: 14; v_call: TRBV28; j_call: TRBJ1-4; clone_size: once
cdr3_aa: CASSLALAGGPFHEQYF; cdr3_nt: TGTGCCAGCAGCTTGGCCTTAGCGGGAGGGCCTTTCCACGAGCAGTACTTC; d_call: TRBD2; cdr3_length: 17; v_call: TRBV5-4; j_call: TRBJ2-7; clone_size: -
cdr3_aa: CASSPTGNLAINQPQHF; cdr3_nt: TGTGCCAGCAGCCCCACAGGGAATTTGGCTATAAATCAGCCCCAGCATTTT; d_call: -; cdr3_length: 17; v_call: TRBV28; j_call: TRBJ1-5; clone_size: -
cdr3_aa: CATSRDRTGSGNTIYF; cdr3_nt: TGTGCCACCAGCAGAGACCGGACAGGCTCTGGAAACACCATATATTTT; d_call: TRBD1; cdr3_length: 16; v_call: TRBV15; j_call: TRBJ1-3; clone_size: -
cdr3_aa: CASSLGTSGSYEQYF; cdr3_nt: TGTGCCAGCAGCTTGGGAACTAGCGGGAGTTACGAGCAGTACTTC; d_call: TRBD2; cdr3_length: 15; v_call: TRBV5-4; j_call: TRBJ2-7; clone_size: -
cdr3_aa: CASSRTGELYEQYF; cdr3_nt: TGTGCCAGCTCCCGGACAGGGGAATTGTACGAGCAGTACTTC; d_call: TRBD1; cdr3_length: 14; v_call: TRBV19; j_call: TRBJ2-7; clone_size: -
cdr3_aa: CASSSQGRQYEQYF; cdr3_nt: TGTGCCAGCAGCTCCCAGGGTCGCCAGTACGAGCAGTACTTC; d_call: -; cdr3_length: 14; v_call: TRBV7-2; j_call: TRBJ2-7; clone_size: -
cdr3_aa: CASSQDGWSNQPQHF; cdr3_nt: TGCGCCAGCAGCCAAGACGGATGGAGCAATCAGCCCCAGCATTTT; d_call: -; cdr3_length: 15; v_call: TRBV4-3; j_call: TRBJ1-5; clone_size: few
cdr3_aa: CASNRMGNSNQPQHF; cdr3_nt: TGTGCCAGTAATCGCATGGGGAATAGCAATCAGCCCCAGCATTTT; d_call: -; cdr3_length: 15; v_call: TRBV19; j_call: TRBJ1-5; clone_size: -
cdr3_aa: CASSLVGQSYEQYF; cdr3_nt: TGTGCCAGCAGCTTAGTGGGCCAGTCCTACGAGCAGTACTTC; d_call: -; cdr3_length: 14; v_call: TRBV7-2; j_call: TRBJ2-7; clone_size: -
cdr3_aa: CASSSGERQGRDTQYF; cdr3_nt: TGTGCCAGCAGCTCCGGGGAACGACAGGGGCGAGATACGCAGTATTTT; d_call: TRBD1; cdr3_length: 16; v_call: TRBV5-4; j_call: TRBJ2-3; clone_size: -
cdr3_aa: CASSLSGQASYEQYF; cdr3_nt: TGCGCCAGCAGCTTGTCCGGACAGGCATCCTACGAGCAGTACTTC; d_call: TRBD1; cdr3_length: 15; v_call: TRBV5-1; j_call: TRBJ2-7; clone_size: -
cdr3_aa: CASSQDHGQMWDYGYTF; cdr3_nt: TGCGCCAGCAGCCAAGATCATGGGCAGATGTGGGACTATGGCTACACCTTC; d_call: -; cdr3_length: 17; v_call: TRBV4-1; j_call: TRBJ1-2; clone_size: many
cdr3_aa: CASSESYEQYF; cdr3_nt: TGTGCCAGCAGTGAATCCTACGAGCAGTACTTC; d_call: -; cdr3_length: 11; v_call: TRBV6-4; j_call: TRBJ2-7; clone_size: once
cdr3_aa: CASSDGRGAGYEQYF; cdr3_nt: TGCGCCAGCAGCGACGGACGAGGGGCGGGCTACGAGCAGTACTTC; d_call: -; cdr3_length: 15; v_call: TRBV5-1; j_call: TRBJ2-7; clone_size: few
cdr3_aa: CASSESLDSSYEQYF; cdr3_nt: TGCGCCAGCAGTGAGTCGTTGGACAGTAGCTACGAGCAGTACTTC; d_call: -; cdr3_length: 15; v_call: TRBV10-2; j_call: TRBJ2-7; clone_size: -
cdr3_aa: CASRDPGDWGNNEQFF; cdr3_nt: TGTGCCAGCAGGGATCCAGGGGATTGGGGGAACAATGAGCAGTTCTTC; d_call: -; cdr3_length: 16; v_call: TRBV2; j_call: TRBJ2-1; clone_size: once
cdr3_aa: CASSLDGNYGYTF; cdr3_nt: TGTGCCAGCTCACTCGACGGAAACTATGGCTACACCTTC; d_call: -; cdr3_length: 13; v_call: TRBV18; j_call: TRBJ1-2; clone_size: -
cdr3_aa: CASRLAGGPYEQYF; cdr3_nt: TGTGCCAGCAGACTAGCGGGAGGGCCTTACGAGCAGTACTTC; d_call: TRBD2; cdr3_length: 14; v_call: TRBV2; j_call: TRBJ2-7; clone_size: -
cdr3_aa: CASSEFNTIYF; cdr3_nt: TGTGCCAGCAGTGAGTTTAACACCATATATTTT; d_call: -; cdr3_length: 11; v_call: TRBV6-5; j_call: TRBJ1-3; clone_size: -
cdr3_aa: CSTRTGTGELFF; cdr3_nt: TGCAGCACCCGGACAGGGACCGGGGAGCTGTTTTTT; d_call: TRBD1; cdr3_length: 12; v_call: TRBV29-1; j_call: TRBJ2-2; clone_size: -
cdr3_aa: CASSSPGQGGFLAKNIQYF; cdr3_nt: TGTGCCAGCAGTTCCCCGGGACAGGGAGGATTTTTGGCCAAAAACATTCAGTACTTC; d_call: TRBD1; cdr3_length: 19; v_call: TRBV27; j_call: TRBJ2-4; clone_size: -
cdr3_aa: CATSVGPPVGANTGELFF; cdr3_nt: TGTGCCACCAGCGTCGGACCGCCTGTGGGGGCGAACACCGGGGAGCTGTTTTTT; d_call: -; cdr3_length: 18; v_call: TRBV15; j_call: TRBJ2-2; clone_size: -
cdr3_aa: CASTPWTGNTDTQYF; cdr3_nt: TGTGCCAGCACCCCGTGGACAGGAAACACAGATACGCAGTATTTT; d_call: TRBD1; cdr3_length: 15; v_call: TRBV2; j_call: TRBJ2-3; clone_size: -
cdr3_aa: CASSSEETQYF; cdr3_nt: TGTGCCAGCAGCTCCGAAGAGACCCAGTACTTC; d_call: -; cdr3_length: 11; v_call: TRBV7-6; j_call: TRBJ2-5; clone_size: -
cdr3_aa: CASSYSGRSYGYTF; cdr3_nt: TGTGCCAGCAGTTACTCGGGACGGAGCTATGGCTACACCTTC; d_call: -; cdr3_length: 14; v_call: TRBV6-5; j_call: TRBJ1-2; clone_size: -
cdr3_aa: CASSSGLAGGLPGDTQYF; cdr3_nt: TGTGCCAGCAGTTCAGGACTAGCGGGAGGACTTCCGGGGGATACGCAGTATTTT; d_call: TRBD2; cdr3_length: 18; v_call: TRBV5-6; j_call: TRBJ2-3; clone_size: few
cdr3_aa: CASSLQGSPSSGNTIYF; cdr3_nt: TGCGCCAGCAGCTTGCAGGGTTCGCCGAGCTCTGGAAACACCATATATTTT; d_call: -; cdr3_length: 17; v_call: TRBV5-1; j_call: TRBJ1-3; clone_size: -
cdr3_aa: CASSLIGRADEQFF; cdr3_nt: TGTGCCAGCAGCTTGATCGGGAGGGCTGATGAGCAGTTCTTC; d_call: TRBD2; cdr3_length: 14; v_call: TRBV5-4; j_call: TRBJ2-1; clone_size: -
cdr3_aa: CSVADRRAPYEQYF; cdr3_nt: TGCAGCGTCGCTGACAGGCGAGCTCCCTACGAGCAGTACTTC; d_call: -; cdr3_length: 14; v_call: TRBV29-1; j_call: TRBJ2-7; clone_size: -
cdr3_aa: CASSPGQVGQPQHF; cdr3_nt: TGTGCCAGCTCACCTGGACAGGTCGGTCAGCCCCAGCATTTT; d_call: TRBD1; cdr3_length: 14; v_call: TRBV18; j_call: TRBJ1-5; clone_size: -
cdr3_aa: CASSQPEGAQYF; cdr3_nt: TGTGCCAGCAGCCAACCCGAAGGGGCCCAGTACTTC; d_call: -; cdr3_length: 12; v_call: TRBV4-2; j_call: TRBJ2-5; clone_size: -
cdr3_aa: CASSRGLARSREQFF; cdr3_nt: TGTGCCAGCAGCCGGGGACTAGCTAGGAGCAGGGAGCAGTTCTTC; d_call: TRBD2; cdr3_length: 15; v_call: TRBV6-6; j_call: TRBJ2-1; clone_size: -
cdr3_aa: CASSQGASGAWEQYF; cdr3_nt: TGTGCCAGCAGCCAAGGGGCTAGCGGGGCCTGGGAGCAGTACTTC; d_call: TRBD2; cdr3_length: 15; v_call: TRBV4-2; j_call: TRBJ2-7; clone_size: many
cdr3_aa: CASSFGQGETQYF; cdr3_nt: TGTGCCAGCAGCTTCGGACAGGGAGAGACCCAGTACTTC; d_call: TRBD1; cdr3_length: 13; v_call: TRBV7-3; j_call: TRBJ2-5; clone_size: -
cdr3_aa: CASSLEGGRQYEQYF; cdr3_nt: TGTGCCAGCAGCTTGGAGGGCGGGAGGCAGTACGAGCAGTACTTC; d_call: TRBD2; cdr3_length: 15; v_call: TRBV5-4; j_call: TRBJ2-7; clone_size: -
cdr3_aa: CASNPVYPREETQYF; cdr3_nt: TGCGCCAGCAACCCCGTCTACCCTCGGGAGGAGACCCAGTACTTC; d_call: -; cdr3_length: 15; v_call: TRBV23-1; j_call: TRBJ2-5; clone_size: -
cdr3_aa: CASSEFLGPGKRTGELFF; cdr3_nt: TGTGCCAGCAGTGAATTCCTCGGTCCGGGGAAGAGAACCGGGGAGCTGTTTTTT; d_call: -; cdr3_length: 18; v_call: TRBV25-1; j_call: TRBJ2-2; clone_size: -
cdr3_aa: CASSLVAGTYEQYF; cdr3_nt: TGCGCCAGCAGCTTGGTGGCGGGGACCTACGAGCAGTACTTC; d_call: -; cdr3_length: 14; v_call: TRBV5-1; j_call: TRBJ2-7; clone_size: once
cdr3_aa: CSATGRYEQYF; cdr3_nt: TGCAGTGCTACTGGCCGTTACGAGCAGTACTTC; d_call: -; cdr3_length: 11; v_call: TRBV20-1; j_call: TRBJ2-7; clone_size: -
cdr3_aa: CASSFREGGQETQYF; cdr3_nt: TGCGCCAGCAGCTTCCGGGAGGGTGGGCAAGAGACCCAGTACTTC; d_call: TRBD2; cdr3_length: 15; v_call: TRBV5-1; j_call: TRBJ2-5; clone_size: few
cdr3_aa: CSVDRVRETQYF; cdr3_nt: TGCAGCGTTGACAGGGTCAGAGAGACCCAGTACTTC; d_call: -; cdr3_length: 12; v_call: TRBV29-1; j_call: TRBJ2-5; clone_size: -
cdr3_aa: CASSQERVGSEQYF; cdr3_nt: TGTGCCAGCAGCCAAGAGAGGGTCGGTTCTGAGCAGTACTTC; d_call: -; cdr3_length: 14; v_call: TRBV4-2; j_call: TRBJ2-5; clone_size: -